A single sample gave rise to the 25 T cell receptor beta chains below, sequenced in a study of graft-versus-host responses after intestinal transplantation. The data were produced by immunoSEQ multiplex PCR, yet TCRdb's version contains in-frame clones alone and is incomplete. This table has 60,000 to 75,000 clones, approximately 88% appearing once. Antigens of these TCRs are unknown. Sequences were derived from unstimulated CD8+ T cells sorted from spleen or lymph node cells, sampled before intestinal transplant. The receptor set was obtained from a human donor who received an intestinal transplant.

The CDR3 sequence is CASPMDREGSYEQYF. The CDR3 DNA reads TGTGCCAGTCCGATGGACAGGGAGGGTTCCTACGAGCAGTACTTC. V is TRBV6-4 and J is TRBJ2-7; D is possibly TRBD1 (8 bases). The CDR3 is 15 amino acids. The V gene's germline CDR1 is MRHNA and CDR2 SNTAGT. The V end lost 9 bases, the J end lost 1 base, and 19 bases lay between the germline ends.

V usage is TRBV15 and J usage is TRBJ2-7; tentatively, D is TRBD1 (6 bases). CDR3 length: 16 amino acids. V lost 5 bases, J lost 0 bases, and 17 bases lay in between. From germline, CDR1 is LNHNV and CDR2 YYDKDF (reference sequence). CDR3 sequence (DNA): TGTGCCACCAGCGAGGTCGACACAGGGTCCTCCTACGAGCAGTACTTC. Translation: CATSEVDTGSSYEQYF.

V usage is TRBV4-1 and J usage is TRBJ1-4; the match to TRBD1 covers 12 bases. CDR3 length equals 16 residues. CDR1 is MGHRA and CDR2 is YSYEKL in the germline V gene. J lost 8 bases, V lost 2 bases, and 6 bases had no gene match. The CDR3 loop is CASSQHTGTGGEKLFF. The CDR3 DNA reads TGCGCCAGCAGCCAACATACGGGGACAGGGGGCGAAAAACTGTTTTTT.

The J gene is TRBJ1-1, the V gene TRBV6-6, with D perhaps TRBD1 (5 bases). CDR1 and CDR2 (germline): MNHNY, SVGAGI (reference sequence). This CDR3 comprises 16 residues. Trimming stripped 2 bases from V and 0 bases from J, with 13 bases between. The CDR3 DNA reads as TGTGCCAGCAGTTACGGTCCAGACAGCATGAACACTGAAGCTTTCTTT. Encoded protein: CASSYGPDSMNTEAFF.

This rearrangement joins TRBV5-5 to TRBJ1-5, with D maybe TRBD1 (6 bases). With 4 bases removed from V and 7 bases from J, the gap between germline ends came to 15 bases. Per germline, CDR1 SGHKS and CDR2 YYEKEE (reference sequence). The CDR3 is 14 residues long. The CDR3 here is CASSTHRVGQPQHF. In DNA, the CDR3 is TGTGCCAGCAGCACCCACAGGGTGGGCCAGCCCCAGCATTTT.

The chain is built from TRBV5-1 and TRBJ1-5; no definite D call. This CDR3 is 16 amino acids long. CDR1 is SGHRS and CDR2 is YFSETQ in the germline V gene. V was pared by 0 bases and J by 5 bases, with 15 bases between. The CDR3, as DNA: TGCGCCAGCAGCTTGGCCGGGGTAAGGGTCCATCAGCCCCAGCATTTT. Amino acids: CASSLAGVRVHQPQHF.

This chain links TRBV27 with TRBJ2-1; D possibly corresponds to TRBD1 (6 bases). The CDR3 contains 16 residues. Germline V CDR1 and CDR2: MNHEY, SMNVEV (reference sequence). The V end lost 4 bases, the J end lost 4 bases, and 17 bases lay between the germline ends. The CDR3 nucleotides read TGTGCCAGCAGTTGGGCTAGGGGGACCCTATACAATGAGCAGTTCTTC. It codes for CASSWARGTLYNEQFF.

The chain links TRBV7-8 to TRBJ2-5; a possible D gene is TRBD1 (6 bases). This CDR3 has 16 residues. V dropped 6 bases and J dropped 1 base, with 18 bases sitting between them. Germline V lookup: CDR1 SGHVS, CDR2 FQNEAQ. The CDR3 bases are TGTGCCAGCAGTGATGACCGGGACAAGACCCAAGAGACCCAGTACTTC. This sequence encodes CASSDDRDKTQETQYF.

In its sample, this clone was seen a few times. The chain links TRBV10-2 to TRBJ2-7; 7 nucleotides match TRBD1. Germline V CDR1 and CDR2: WSHSY, SAAADI. The ends lost 0 bases at V and 2 bases at J; junction bases unmatched: 1. The CDR3 is made up of 14 amino acids. The CDR3 nucleotides read TGCGCCAGCAGTGAGTCCGGGACAGCCTACGAGCAGTACTTC. This encodes CASSESGTAYEQYF.

The chain couples TRBV7-8 to TRBJ2-2, with a possible D match to TRBD2 (6 bases). Trimming pared 2 bases from V and 1 base from J, leaving 8 bases between. This CDR3 has 15 amino acids. Per the germline V gene, CDR1 is SGHVS and CDR2 is FQNEAQ. The CDR3 here is CASSLWRENTGELFF. The CDR3 nucleotides are TGTGCCAGCAGCTTATGGCGGGAGAACACCGGGGAGCTGTTTTTT.

The chain combines TRBV7-8 with TRBJ2-5; D is perhaps TRBD1 (5 bases). The CDR3 loop spans 15 amino acids. Germline V gives CDR1 SGHVS, CDR2 FQNEAQ. V lost 5 bases and J 7 bases, leaving 20 bases between the germline ends. CDR3 protein: CASSQAVGPPGTQYF. CDR3 coding DNA: TGTGCCAGCAGCCAAGCAGTGGGGCCACCCGGGACCCAGTACTTC.

J is TRBJ1-2 and V is TRBV28; D is possibly TRBD1 (5 bases). Germline CDR1 MDHEN, CDR2 SYDVKM. The ends were cut back, 1 base at V and 0 bases at J, with 18 bases in the middle. The CDR3 is 18 amino acids. The CDR3 coding sequence is TGTGCCAGCAGTTTATCACCAGGCAGGGAAGGTTCTAACTATGGCTACACCTTC. Protein: CASSLSPGREGSNYGYTF.

The chain uses TRBV7-6 and TRBJ2-5, with D maybe TRBD2 (5 bases). V lost 2 bases and J lost 3, with 10 bases in between. The CDR3 has 14 amino acids. The V gene's germline CDR1 is SGHVS and CDR2 FNYEAQ. The CDR3 sequence: CASSLTSWEETQYF. The CDR3 DNA reads TGTGCCAGCAGCTTAACTAGTTGGGAAGAGACCCAGTACTTC.

This clone was seen a few times. The chain couples TRBV5-6 to TRBJ2-7, with TRBD1 matching over 9 bases. This CDR3 is built from 17 residues. Germline-derived CDR1 and CDR2 are SGHDT and YYEEEE. Trimming removed 0 bases from V and 4 bases from J; junction bases left unmatched: 11. The CDR3 bases are TGTGCCAGCAGCTTGGGGGGGGGACAGGGACTAACTTACGAGCAGTACTTC. Protein product: CASSLGGGQGLTYEQYF.

This chain joins TRBV27 and TRBJ2-3; D is perhaps TRBD2 (5 bases). From germline, CDR1 is MNHEY and CDR2 SMNVEV (reference sequence). This CDR3 spans 15 amino acids. V dropped 4 bases and J dropped 3 bases, with 14 bases sitting between them. The CDR3 region is CASSSYRDYTDTQYF. As DNA, the CDR3 is TGTGCCAGCAGTTCCTACCGGGATTATACAGATACGCAGTATTTT.

The chain is built from TRBV15 and TRBJ2-7, with a tentative D call TRBD1 (8 bases). Trimming took 5 bases from V and 6 from J, leaving 26 bases between them. This CDR3 spans 17 amino acids. CDR1 is LNHNV, CDR2 YYDKDF, per germline (reference sequence). As DNA, the CDR3 is TGTGCCACCAGCGGGGGGGAACGAGACAGGGGTTACCCCGAGCAGTACTTC. It encodes CATSGGERDRGYPEQYF.

The V and J genes are TRBV5-6 and TRBJ1-2, with D possibly being TRBD1 (6 bases). V was shortened by 2 bases and J by 4 bases, with 12 bases between the two germline ends. The CDR3 has 14 amino acids. The V gene's germline CDR1 is SGHDT and CDR2 YYEEEE. The CDR3 sequence is CASSLGTLLYGYTF. In DNA form, the CDR3 reads TGTGCCAGCAGCTTAGGGACACTTCTCTATGGCTACACCTTC.

The CDR3 DNA follows: TGTGCCAGCAGTTCCCTCACAGGGGAAGGTAATGAAAAACTGTTTTTT. This codes for CASSSLTGEGNEKLFF. This chain links TRBV27 with TRBJ1-4; TRBD1 aligns across 7 bases. This CDR3 region has 16 residues. V lost 4 bases and J lost 4; bases outside the gene matches: 9. The V gene's germline CDR1 is MNHEY and CDR2 SMNVEV (reference sequence).

The chain has TRBV28 and TRBJ2-7; a possible D gene is TRBD1 (6 bases). CDR1 is MDHEN, CDR2 SYDVKM, per germline. V lost 6 bases to trimming and J lost 5 bases, with 17 bases between them. The CDR3 sequence is 14 residues long. CDR3 loop: CASSSQRGTDEQYF. The CDR3 DNA reads TGTGCCAGCAGCTCCCAGAGGGGGACCGACGAGCAGTACTTC.

The rearrangement uses TRBV7-9 and TRBJ2-7; 7 nucleotides agree with TRBD1. Losses at the gene ends were 4 bases for V and 5 bases for J; bases not matched to a gene: 8. The CDR3 sequence is 14 residues long. Per germline, CDR1 SEHNR and CDR2 FQNEAQ (reference sequence). DNA of the CDR3: TGTGCCAGCAGCTCCGACAGGGAACGGAACGAGCAGTACTTC. Its protein is CASSSDRERNEQYF.

J is TRBJ2-2 and V is TRBV28; D unresolved. Germline assignment: CDR1 MDHEN and CDR2 SYDVKM. Trimming removed 3 bases from V and 0 bases from J, with 11 bases in between. CDR3 size: 16 residues. This CDR3 reads CASSFPSQTNTGELFF. CDR3 DNA sequence: TGTGCCAGCAGTTTCCCCTCCCAGACGAACACCGGGGAGCTGTTTTTT.

The rearrangement uses TRBV27 and TRBJ2-2, with D possibly TRBD1 on 6 matching bases. In germline, CDR1 is MNHEY, CDR2 SMNVEV (reference sequence). V dropped 5 bases and J dropped 0 bases, with 7 bases sitting between them. The CDR3 has 14 residues. CDR3 nucleotides: TGTGCCAGCAGTACAGGGTCGAACACCGGGGAGCTGTTTTTT. This encodes CASSTGSNTGELFF.

This rearrangement joins TRBV28 to TRBJ2-4, with 10 bases that match TRBD2. The junction had 10 bases not matched to a gene; V was cut back by 5 bases and J by 3 bases. CDR3 length: 17 residues. The germline V gene has CDR1 MDHEN and CDR2 SYDVKM. CDR3 residues: CASSGKREGRGKNIQYF. CDR3 DNA sequence: TGTGCCAGCAGTGGCAAGCGGGAGGGCCGGGGCAAAAACATTCAGTACTTC.

The chain couples TRBV5-8 to TRBJ2-7; possibly TRBD2 for D (5 bases). CDR3 size: 15 residues. V was trimmed by 7 bases and J by 1 base, leaving 18 bases between them. Germline CDR1 and CDR2: SGHTS and YDEGEE. In DNA, the CDR3 is TGTGCCAGCTGCCTTGTCCGGACTGGATCCTACGAGCAGTACTTC. Protein sequence: CASCLVRTGSYEQYF.

The V gene is TRBV10-1, the J gene TRBJ2-3; D is perhaps TRBD1 (6 bases). From germline, CDR1 is WNHNN and CDR2 SYGVQD (reference sequence). Deletions cut 4 bases from V and 3 bases from J, with 11 bases between. The CDR3 length is 14 residues. Here the CDR3 reads CASSGTVRTDTQYF. CDR3 coding DNA: TGCGCCAGCAGTGGGACAGTAAGGACAGATACGCAGTATTTT.